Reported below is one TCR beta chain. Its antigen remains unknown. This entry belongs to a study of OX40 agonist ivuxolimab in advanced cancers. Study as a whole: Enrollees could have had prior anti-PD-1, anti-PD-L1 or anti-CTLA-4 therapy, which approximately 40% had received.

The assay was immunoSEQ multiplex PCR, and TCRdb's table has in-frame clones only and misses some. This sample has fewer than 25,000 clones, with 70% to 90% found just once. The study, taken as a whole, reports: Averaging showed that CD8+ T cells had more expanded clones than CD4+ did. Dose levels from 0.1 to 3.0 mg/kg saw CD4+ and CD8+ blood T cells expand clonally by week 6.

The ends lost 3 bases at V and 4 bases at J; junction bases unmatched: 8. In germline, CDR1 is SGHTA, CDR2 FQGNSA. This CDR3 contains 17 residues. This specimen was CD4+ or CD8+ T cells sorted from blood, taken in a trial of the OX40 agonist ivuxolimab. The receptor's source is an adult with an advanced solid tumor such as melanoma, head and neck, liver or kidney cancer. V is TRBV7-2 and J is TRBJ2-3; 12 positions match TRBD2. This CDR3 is CASSFNLAGGYSDTQYF. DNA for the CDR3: TGTGCCAGCAGCTTTAATCTAGCGGGGGGGTATTCAGATACGCAGTATTTT.